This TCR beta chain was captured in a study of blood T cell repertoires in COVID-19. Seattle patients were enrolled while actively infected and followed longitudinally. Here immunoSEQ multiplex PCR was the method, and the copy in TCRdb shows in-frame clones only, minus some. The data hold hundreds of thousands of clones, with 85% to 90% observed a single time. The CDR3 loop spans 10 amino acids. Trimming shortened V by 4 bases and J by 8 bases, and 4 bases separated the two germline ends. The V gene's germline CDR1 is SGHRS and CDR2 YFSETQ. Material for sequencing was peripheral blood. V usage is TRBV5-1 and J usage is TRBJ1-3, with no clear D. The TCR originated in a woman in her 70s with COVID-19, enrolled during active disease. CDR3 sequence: CASSKHTIYF. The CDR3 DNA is TGCGCCAGCAGCAAGCACACCATATATTTT.